The 14 T cell receptor beta chains given below trace back to one sample, sequenced in a study of cytomegalovirus exposure and HLA in healthy donors. Amplification used 60 Vbeta primers and 13 Jbeta primers. The repertoire was sequenced with immunoSEQ multiplex PCR; TCRdb's copy has only in-frame clones and lacks some. Here the sample spans 110,000 or so clones, around 77% being singletons. Sequencing used PBMCs. The receptors stem from a young man in good health and CMV-seropositive.

This clone appeared a few times. V and J are TRBV11-2 and TRBJ2-2; 7 nucleotides agree with TRBD1. Germline loops: CDR1 SGHAT, CDR2 FQNNGV. The J segment lost 4 bases and the V segment lost 0 bases, leaving 5 bases of the junction unmatched. The CDR3 runs to 16 residues. The CDR3 is CASSLERGGSTGELFF. The CDR3 bases are TGTGCCAGCAGCTTAGAGAGAGGGGGCAGCACCGGGGAGCTGTTTTTT.

The V call is TRBV2, the J call TRBJ2-3; TRBD2 aligns across 8 bases. This CDR3 spans 16 amino acids. CDR1 and CDR2 (germline): SNHLY, FYNNEI. V gave up 6 bases and J gave up 1 base; unmatched junction bases: 9. Here the CDR3 reads CASRRNSGAGTDTQYF. In DNA form, the CDR3 reads TGTGCCAGCAGGAGAAATAGCGGGGCGGGCACAGATACGCAGTATTTT.

This rearrangement joins TRBV10-3 to TRBJ1-4, with 9 bases lining up with TRBD1. This CDR3 is 14 amino acids long. From germline, CDR1 is ENHRY and CDR2 SYGVKD. With V trimmed by 4 bases and J by 6 bases, 3 bases remained unmatched. The CDR3 DNA is TGTGCCATCAGTGGGACAGGGGTTGATGAAAAACTGTTTTTT. It encodes CAISGTGVDEKLFF.

This chain joins TRBV19 and TRBJ2-7; no clear D gene. The CDR3 has 12 residues. Germline V CDR1 and CDR2: LNHDA, SQIVND (reference sequence). V was shortened by 6 bases and J by 0 bases, with 6 bases between the two germline ends. CDR3 loop: CASSNNSYEQYF. In nucleotides, the CDR3 is TGTGCCAGTAGCAACAACTCCTACGAGCAGTACTTC.

This clone showed up just once. The J gene is TRBJ2-7, the V gene TRBV9, with TRBD1 identical over 10 bases. J was trimmed by 3 bases and V by 4 bases; bases with no gene match: 7. This CDR3 has 15 amino acids. Looked up from germline, CDR1 is SGDLS and CDR2 is YYNGEE. Here the CDR3 DNA reads TGTGCCAGCAGCCCAGGACAGGGGGATCTCTACGAGCAGTACTTC. Its translation is CASSPGQGDLYEQYF. The full variable domain, completed using reference TRBV9 and TRBJ2-7, is DSGVTQTPKHLITATGQRVTLRCSPRSGDLSVYWYQQSLDQGLQFLIQYYNGEERAKGNILERFSAQQFPDLHSELNLSSLELGDSALYFCASSPGQGDLYEQYFGPGTRLTVT.

This clone came up once. V usage is TRBV7-2 and J usage is TRBJ1-2; 10 bases are shared with TRBD1. From germline, CDR1 is SGHTA and CDR2 FQGNSA. V was clipped by 0 bases and J by 6 bases; unmatched bases: 4. The CDR3 is 15 residues long. CDR3 sequence: CASSLASTGGNGYTF. In DNA, the CDR3 is TGTGCCAGCAGCTTAGCATCGACAGGGGGCAATGGCTACACCTTC.

The genes are TRBV27 and TRBJ1-2, with 7 bases that match TRBD1. From germline, CDR1 is MNHEY and CDR2 SMNVEV (reference sequence). J was trimmed by 5 bases and V by 6 bases; bases with no gene match: 9. The CDR3 has 14 amino acids. The CDR3 protein is CASRALDRNYGYTF. CDR3 in DNA: TGTGCCAGCAGGGCCCTGGACAGGAATTATGGCTACACCTTC.

This sequence joins TRBV2 and TRBJ2-7; D gene ambiguous. The CDR3 is 15 amino acids. CDR1 is SNHLY, CDR2 FYNNEI, per germline. V lost 3 bases, J lost 2 bases, and 14 bases lay in between. The CDR3 protein is CASSEGLAGTYEQYF. The DNA of the CDR3 is TGTGCCAGCAGTGAGGGCCTTGCAGGTACCTACGAGCAGTACTTC.

Turning to this clone: A junction boundary mismatches the germline segment, possibly from a read error. The chain recombines TRBV7-7 with TRBJ2-1, with 9 bases fitting TRBD1. The CDR3 is 15 residues long. Germline lookup yields CDR1 SSHAT and CDR2 FNYEAQ (reference sequence). The CDR3 protein is CASSPRQGAYNEQFF. The CDR3 DNA reads TGTGCTAGCAGCCCTCGACAGGGGGCCTACAATGAGCAGTTCTTC.

This rearrangement joins TRBV15 to TRBJ1-5; D is unclear. This CDR3 is built from 15 residues. Germline V gives CDR1 LNHNV, CDR2 YYDKDF (reference sequence). The germline V and J ends were trimmed by 0 bases and 1 base, with 7 bases remaining between them. Here the CDR3 DNA reads TGTGCCACCAGCAGAGATCCCAGGAGCAATCAGCCCCAGCATTTT. This translates into CATSRDPRSNQPQHF.

Remarks on this clone: This same CDR3 is encoded by further DNA sequences in the sample. V is TRBV6-1 and J is TRBJ1-1; 10 positions match TRBD1. Germline CDR1 and CDR2: MNHNS and SASEGT. CDR3 size: 16 residues. V shed 0 bases, J shed 5 bases, and the junction held 6 bases outside the gene matches. This chain's CDR3 is CASSEAGDRGDTEAFF. CDR3 coding DNA: TGTGCCAGCAGTGAAGCGGGGGACAGGGGAGATACTGAAGCTTTCTTT.

The V and J genes are TRBV5-8 and TRBJ1-2; maybe TRBD1 (5 bases). The V end was cut by 0 bases, the J end by 4 bases, with 10 bases between. CDR3 size: 14 residues. CDR1 and CDR2 (germline): SGHTS, YDEGEE. This chain's CDR3 is CASSLGSGGYGYTF. The CDR3 DNA sequence: TGTGCCAGCAGCTTGGGCTCGGGGGGCTATGGCTACACCTTC.

The chain combines TRBV28 with TRBJ1-5, with D hard to call. Germline CDR1 reads MDHEN; CDR2 reads SYDVKM. This CDR3 is built from 16 residues. Between the trimmed V and J ends, which lost 3 bases and 0 bases, there was a span of 12 bases. The CDR3 sequence: CASSFSFEYSNQPQHF. The CDR3 coding sequence is TGTGCCAGCAGTTTTAGTTTCGAATATAGCAATCAGCCCCAGCATTTT.

This clone was recorded only once. The same CDR3 is also encoded by other DNA sequences in this sample. This chain connects TRBV7-9 to TRBJ2-5, with 7 bases identical to TRBD2. Germline V gene data show CDR1 as SEHNR and CDR2 as FQNEAQ (reference sequence). Trimming cost V 4 bases and J 4 bases; bases outside gene matches: 3. The CDR3 loop spans 13 amino acids. The CDR3 DNA is TGTGCCAGCAGCTCATCGGGAGGAGAGACCCAGTACTTC. This codes for CASSSSGGETQYF.